This note documents a single T cell receptor beta chain sequence. Its antigen is not identified. The data originate from a study of T cell responses to AZD1222 COVID-19 vaccine. Study-level results: The study found Spike-specific TCR breadth and depth rose after two AZD1222 doses. Sampling that yielded the repertoires occurred only after the peak T cell response.

Produced via immunoSEQ multiplex PCR; TCRdb's table is partial and in-frame only. The sample includes roughly 150,000 clones, 90% to 95% seen only once; the top ten take approximately 9%. The CDR3 sequence is 15 residues long. V was trimmed by 0 bases and J by 5 bases, leaving 11 bases between them. The germline gives CDR1 SGHRS, CDR2 YFSETQ. The input for sequencing was peripheral blood, taken on day 0 of AZD1222 vaccination. The chain combines TRBV5-1 with TRBJ1-4; D is unresolved. The sequence was obtained from an adult in good health. CDR3 region: CASSLAAGSNEKLFF. The CDR3 nucleotides read TGCGCCAGCAGCTTGGCCGCAGGCTCGAATGAAAAACTGTTTTTT.